This entry is about one TCR beta chain. Antigen unknown. This sample is part of a study of beta chain features in type 1 diabetes. Sequencing targeted expressed TCRB transcripts, as all isolated RNA had been reverse transcribed. Libraries were prepared by immunoSEQ multiplex PCR; TCRdb keeps only in-frame clonotypes and omits some of them. The table records under 350,000 clones, around an eighth of them present only once. V was trimmed by 1 base and J by 1 base, leaving 8 bases between them. Germline CDR1 is SGHRS and CDR2 is YFSETQ. The CDR3 loop spans 14 amino acids. Study results and limitations: Patients with type 1 diabetes carried fewer insertions and had more deletions at their VDJ junctions. A moderate, significant TCRB CDR3 shortening appeared in type 1 diabetes across four CD4+ subsets.

V gene TRBV5-1 combines with J gene TRBJ1-1, with unresolved D. This receptor was identified in a young man with type 1 diabetes. Sequencing was performed on naive CD4+ T cells from blood. Here the CDR3 reads CASSLHRANTEAFF. The CDR3 DNA reads as TGCGCCAGCAGCTTGCACAGAGCGAACACTGAAGCTTTCTTT.